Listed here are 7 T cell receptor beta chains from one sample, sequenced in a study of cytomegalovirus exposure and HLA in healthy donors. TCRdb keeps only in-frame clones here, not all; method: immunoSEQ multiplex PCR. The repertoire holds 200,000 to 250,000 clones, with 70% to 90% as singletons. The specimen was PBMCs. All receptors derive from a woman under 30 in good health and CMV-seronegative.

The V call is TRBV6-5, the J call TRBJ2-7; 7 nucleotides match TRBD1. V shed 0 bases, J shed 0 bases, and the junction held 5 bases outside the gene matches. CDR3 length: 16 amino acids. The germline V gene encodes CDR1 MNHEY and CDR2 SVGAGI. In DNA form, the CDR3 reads TGTGCCAGCAGTTACTCGGAAACAGGGGTCTCCTACGAGCAGTACTTC. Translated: CASSYSETGVSYEQYF.

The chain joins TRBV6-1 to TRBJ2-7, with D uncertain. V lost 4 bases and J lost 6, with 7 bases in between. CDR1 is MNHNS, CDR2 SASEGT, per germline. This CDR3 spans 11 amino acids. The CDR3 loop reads CASSVPSEQYF. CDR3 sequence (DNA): TGTGCCAGCAGTGTCCCCAGCGAGCAGTACTTC.

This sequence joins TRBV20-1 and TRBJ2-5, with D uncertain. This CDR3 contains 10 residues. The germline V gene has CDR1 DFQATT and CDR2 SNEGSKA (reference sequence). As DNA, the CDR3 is TGCAGCGGAGAATGGGAGACCCAGTACTTC. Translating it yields CSGEWETQYF.

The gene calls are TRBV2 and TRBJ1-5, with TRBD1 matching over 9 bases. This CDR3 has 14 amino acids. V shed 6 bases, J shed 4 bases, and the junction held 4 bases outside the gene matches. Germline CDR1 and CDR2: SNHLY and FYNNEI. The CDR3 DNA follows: TGTGCCAGCAGCCTCGACAGGGGGAATCAGCCCCAGCATTTT. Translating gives CASSLDRGNQPQHF.

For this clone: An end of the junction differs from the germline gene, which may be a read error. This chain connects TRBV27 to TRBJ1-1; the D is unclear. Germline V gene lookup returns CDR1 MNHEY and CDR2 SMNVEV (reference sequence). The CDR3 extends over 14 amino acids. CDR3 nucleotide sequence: TGTGCCAGCAGTTTATACAGCATGAACGCTGAAGCTTTCTTT. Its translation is CASSLYSMNAEAFF.

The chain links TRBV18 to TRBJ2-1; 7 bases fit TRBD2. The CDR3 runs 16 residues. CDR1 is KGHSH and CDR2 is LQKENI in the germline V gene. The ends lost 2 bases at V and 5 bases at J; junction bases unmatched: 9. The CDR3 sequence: CASSPIASGPHNEQFF. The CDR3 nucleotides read TGTGCCAGCTCACCAATAGCTAGCGGTCCACACAATGAGCAGTTCTTC.

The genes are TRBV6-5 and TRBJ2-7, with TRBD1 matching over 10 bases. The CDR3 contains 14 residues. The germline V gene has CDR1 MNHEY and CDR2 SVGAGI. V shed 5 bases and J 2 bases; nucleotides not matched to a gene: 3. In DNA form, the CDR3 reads TGTGCCAGCAGTCCCGGACAGGGGGCCTACGAGCAGTACTTC. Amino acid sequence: CASSPGQGAYEQYF.